Listed below are T cell receptor beta chains from one sample, sequenced in a study of blood T cell repertoires in COVID-19. Clones were sequenced by immunoSEQ multiplex PCR, and TCRdb holds only the in-frame ones, with some missing. The table records about 200,000 clones, around 85% of them present only once. The specimen sequenced was PBMCs or T cells enriched from blood (not recorded which). The origin of the receptors is a man aged 40-49 years who had recovered from COVID-19. Each CDR3 is given with its conserved first and last residue. The D gene is left open where the match is weak. The listing skips clone size in some rows; elsewhere it reads once, few, many or a size class.

TRBV27	-	TRBJ1-1	-	TGTGCCAGCAGTTTATCGGAGGACCTGAACACTGAAGCTTTCTTT	CASSLSEDLNTEAFF
TRBV7-9	TRBD2	TRBJ2-5	-	TGTGCCAGCAGCTCCGGCCTAGCGGGATACCAAGAGACCCAGTACTTC	CASSSGLAGYQETQYF
TRBV15	-	TRBJ1-1	many	TGTGCCACCAGCAGAGCAGGGCTGGGGCGGAACACTGAAGCTTTCTTT	CATSRAGLGRNTEAFF
TRBV15	TRBD2	TRBJ2-7	once	TGTGCCACCAGCAGAGATACTAGCGGGAGGCCCAAACCCTACGAGCAGTACTTC	CATSRDTSGRPKPYEQYF
TRBV24-1	TRBD2	TRBJ2-1	-	TGTGCCACCAGTGACCGCGGACTAGCGGGAAGGGTTGAGCAGTTCTTC	CATSDRGLAGRVEQFF
TRBV6-2/TRBV6-3	-	TRBJ1-5	-	TGTGCCAGCAGCCGCGATAATCAGCCCCAGCATTTT	CASSRDNQPQHF
TRBV6-5	-	TRBJ2-7	once	TGTGCCAGCAGGACAGGTTCCCTCTCCTACGAGCAGTACTTC	CASRTGSLSYEQYF
TRBV27	-	TRBJ2-3	-	TGTGCCAGCAGTTATGTCTCCACAGATACGCAGTATTTT	CASSYVSTDTQYF
TRBV6-5	TRBD1	TRBJ1-2	-	TGTGCCAGCACCATAATTCCGGGACAGCTATATGGCTACACCTTC	CASTIIPGQLYGYTF
TRBV6-5	-	TRBJ2-7	-	TGTGCCAGCAGACTTACAGGGAAGAGGGAGCAGTACTTC	CASRLTGKREQYF
TRBV27	TRBD2	TRBJ2-5	-	TGTGCCAGCAGTTTAAAGGCTAGCGGGCCACCCCAGTACTTC	CASSLKASGPPQYF
TRBV30	-	TRBJ1-3	-	TGTGCCTGGAGTGTAAAGGGGCACACCATATATTTT	CAWSVKGHTIYF